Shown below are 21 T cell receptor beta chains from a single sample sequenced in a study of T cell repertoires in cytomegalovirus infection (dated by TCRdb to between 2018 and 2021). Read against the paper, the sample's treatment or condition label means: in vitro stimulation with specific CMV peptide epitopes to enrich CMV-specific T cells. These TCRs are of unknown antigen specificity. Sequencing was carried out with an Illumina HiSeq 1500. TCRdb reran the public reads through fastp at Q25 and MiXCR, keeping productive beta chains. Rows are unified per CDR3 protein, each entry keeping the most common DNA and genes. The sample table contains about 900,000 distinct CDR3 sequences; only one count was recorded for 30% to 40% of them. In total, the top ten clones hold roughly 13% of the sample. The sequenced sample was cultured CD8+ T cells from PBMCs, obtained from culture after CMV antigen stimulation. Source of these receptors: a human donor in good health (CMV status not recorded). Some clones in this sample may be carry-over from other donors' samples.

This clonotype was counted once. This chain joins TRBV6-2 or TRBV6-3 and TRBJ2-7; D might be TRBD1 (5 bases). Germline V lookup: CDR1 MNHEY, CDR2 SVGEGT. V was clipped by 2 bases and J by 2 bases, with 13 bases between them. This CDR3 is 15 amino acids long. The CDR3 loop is CASSYGQGSTYEQYV. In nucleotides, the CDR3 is TGTGCCAGCAGTTACGGGCAGGGCTCGACCTACGAGCAGTACGTC.

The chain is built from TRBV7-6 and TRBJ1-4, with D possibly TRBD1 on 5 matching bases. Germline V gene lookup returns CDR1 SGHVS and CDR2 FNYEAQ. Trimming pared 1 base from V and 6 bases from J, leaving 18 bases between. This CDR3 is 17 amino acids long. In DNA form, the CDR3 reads TGTGCCAGCAGCTTAGACTCGATAGGGGCGAGCGATGAAAAACTGTTTTTT. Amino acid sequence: CASSLDSIGASDEKLFF.

The DNA of the CDR3 is TGTGCCAGCAGTGGACAGGGTGGGTACGAGCAGTACGTC. Its translation is CASSGQGGYEQYV. The rearrangement uses TRBV7-6 and TRBJ2-7, with 8 bases identical to TRBD1. Trimming cost V 6 bases and J 4 bases; bases outside gene matches: 5. The germline CDR1 and CDR2 sequences are SGHVS and FNYEAQ. The CDR3 is 13 amino acids.

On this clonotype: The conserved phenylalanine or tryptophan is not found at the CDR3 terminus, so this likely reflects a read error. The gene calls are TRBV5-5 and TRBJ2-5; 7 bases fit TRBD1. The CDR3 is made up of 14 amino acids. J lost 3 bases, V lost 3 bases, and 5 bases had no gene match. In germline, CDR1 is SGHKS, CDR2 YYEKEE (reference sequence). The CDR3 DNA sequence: TGTGCCAGCAGCTCCTCCGGACAGGAAGAGACCCAGTACTCC. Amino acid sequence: CASSSSGQEETQYS.

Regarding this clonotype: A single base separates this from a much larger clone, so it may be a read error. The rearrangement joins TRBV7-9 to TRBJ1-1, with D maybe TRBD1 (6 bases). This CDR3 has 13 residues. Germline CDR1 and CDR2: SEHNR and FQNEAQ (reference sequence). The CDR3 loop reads CANSPEGGTEAFF. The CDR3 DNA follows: TGTGCCAACAGCCCGGAAGGGGGGACTGAAGCTTTCTTT.

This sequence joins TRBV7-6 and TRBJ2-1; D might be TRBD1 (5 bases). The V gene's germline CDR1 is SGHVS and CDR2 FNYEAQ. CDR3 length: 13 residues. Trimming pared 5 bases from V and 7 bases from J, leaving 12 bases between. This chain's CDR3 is CASSRTAGNEQFF. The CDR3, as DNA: TGTGCCAGCAGCCGGACGGCAGGGAATGAGCAGTTCTTC.

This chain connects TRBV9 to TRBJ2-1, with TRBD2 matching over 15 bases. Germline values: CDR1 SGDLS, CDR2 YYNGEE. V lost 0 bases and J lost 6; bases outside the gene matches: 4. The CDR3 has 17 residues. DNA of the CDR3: TGTGCCAGCAGCGTAGGGACTAGCGGGGGGGGGGCCAATGAGCAGTTCTTC. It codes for CASSVGTSGGGANEQFF. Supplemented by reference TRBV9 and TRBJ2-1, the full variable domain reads DSGVTQTPKHLITATGQRVTLRCSPRSGDLSVYWYQQSLDQGLQFLIQYYNGEERAKGNILERFSAQQFPDLHSELNLSSLELGDSALYFCASSVGTSGGGANEQFFGPGTRLTVL.

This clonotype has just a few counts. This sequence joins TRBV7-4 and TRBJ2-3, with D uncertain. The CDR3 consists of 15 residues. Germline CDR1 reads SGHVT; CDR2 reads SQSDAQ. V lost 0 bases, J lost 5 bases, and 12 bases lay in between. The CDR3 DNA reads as TGTGCCAGCAGCTTAGCGAACCCGCCAAGAGATACGCAGTATTTT. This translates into CASSLANPPRDTQYF. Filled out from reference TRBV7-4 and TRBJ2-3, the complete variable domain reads GAGVSQSPRYKVAKRGRDVALRCDSISGHVTLYWYRQTLGQGSEVLTYSQSDAQRDKSGRPSGRFSAERPERSVSTLKIQRTEQGDSAVYLCASSLANPPRDTQYFGPGTRLTVL.

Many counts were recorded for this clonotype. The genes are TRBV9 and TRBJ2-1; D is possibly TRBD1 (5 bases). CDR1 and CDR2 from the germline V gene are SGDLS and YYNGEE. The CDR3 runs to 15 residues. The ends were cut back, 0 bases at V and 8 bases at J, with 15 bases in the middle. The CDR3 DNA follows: TGTGCCAGCAGCGTAGAGGTAGGGGCTCTCTATGAGCAGTTCTTC. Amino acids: CASSVEVGALYEQFF.

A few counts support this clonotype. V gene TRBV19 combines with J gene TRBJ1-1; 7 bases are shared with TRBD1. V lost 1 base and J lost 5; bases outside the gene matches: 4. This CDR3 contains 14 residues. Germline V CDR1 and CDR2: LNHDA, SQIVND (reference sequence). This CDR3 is CASSIGQGKTEAFF. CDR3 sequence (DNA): TGTGCCAGTAGTATAGGACAGGGCAAAACTGAAGCTTTCTTT.

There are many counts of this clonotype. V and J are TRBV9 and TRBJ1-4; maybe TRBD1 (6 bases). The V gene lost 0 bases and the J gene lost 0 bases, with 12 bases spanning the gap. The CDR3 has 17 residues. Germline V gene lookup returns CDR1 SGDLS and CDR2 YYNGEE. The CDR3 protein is CASSVAGQSSTNEKLFF. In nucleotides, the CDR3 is TGTGCCAGCAGCGTAGCCGGACAGAGTTCAACTAATGAAAAACTGTTTTTT. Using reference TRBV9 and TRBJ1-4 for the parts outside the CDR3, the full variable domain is DSGVTQTPKHLITATGQRVTLRCSPRSGDLSVYWYQQSLDQGLQFLIQYYNGEERAKGNILERFSAQQFPDLHSELNLSSLELGDSALYFCASSVAGQSSTNEKLFFGSGTQLSVL.

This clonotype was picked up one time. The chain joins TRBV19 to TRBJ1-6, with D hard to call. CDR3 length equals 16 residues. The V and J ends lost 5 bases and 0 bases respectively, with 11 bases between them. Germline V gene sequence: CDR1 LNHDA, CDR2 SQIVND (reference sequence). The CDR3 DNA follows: TGTGCCAGTAGTCCTCGACACCTCTCCTATAATTCACCCCTCCACTTT. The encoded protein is CASSPRHLSYNSPLHF. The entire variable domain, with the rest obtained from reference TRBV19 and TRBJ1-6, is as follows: DGGITQSPKYLFRKEGQNVTLSCEQNLNHDAMYWYRQDPGQGLRLIYYSQIVNDFQKGDIAEGYSVSREKKESFPLTVTSAQKNPTAFYLCASSPRHLSYNSPLHFGNGTRLTVT.

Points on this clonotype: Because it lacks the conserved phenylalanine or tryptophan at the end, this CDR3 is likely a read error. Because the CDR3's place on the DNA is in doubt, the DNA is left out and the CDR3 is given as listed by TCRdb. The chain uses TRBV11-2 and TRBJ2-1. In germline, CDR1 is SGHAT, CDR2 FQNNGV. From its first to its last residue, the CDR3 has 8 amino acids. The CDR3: CASSPRIV.

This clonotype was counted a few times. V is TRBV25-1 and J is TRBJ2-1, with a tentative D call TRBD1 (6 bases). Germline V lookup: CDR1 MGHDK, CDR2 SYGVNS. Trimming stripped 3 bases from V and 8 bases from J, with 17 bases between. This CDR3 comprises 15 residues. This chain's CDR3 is CASSDRDNYAHEQFF. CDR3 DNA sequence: TGTGCCAGCAGTGACCGGGACAACTACGCCCATGAGCAGTTCTTC.

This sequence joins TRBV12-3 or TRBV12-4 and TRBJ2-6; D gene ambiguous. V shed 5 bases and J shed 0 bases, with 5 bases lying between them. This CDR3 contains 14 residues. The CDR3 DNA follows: TGTGCCAGCAGTCCTATCTCTGGGGCCAACGTCCTGACTTTC. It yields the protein CASSPISGANVLTF.

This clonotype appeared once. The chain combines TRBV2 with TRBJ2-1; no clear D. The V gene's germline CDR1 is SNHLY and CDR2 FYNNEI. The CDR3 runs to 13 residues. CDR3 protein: CTTTPSSYNEQFF. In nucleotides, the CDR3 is TGTACCACCACACCGAGCTCCTACAATGAGCAGTTCTTC.

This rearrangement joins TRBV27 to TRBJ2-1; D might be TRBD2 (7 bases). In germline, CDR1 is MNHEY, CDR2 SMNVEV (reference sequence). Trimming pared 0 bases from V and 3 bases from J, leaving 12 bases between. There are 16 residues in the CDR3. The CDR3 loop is CASSLSWGGRYNEQFF. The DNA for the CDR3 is TGTGCCAGCAGTTTATCGTGGGGGGGCCGCTACAATGAGCAGTTCTTC.

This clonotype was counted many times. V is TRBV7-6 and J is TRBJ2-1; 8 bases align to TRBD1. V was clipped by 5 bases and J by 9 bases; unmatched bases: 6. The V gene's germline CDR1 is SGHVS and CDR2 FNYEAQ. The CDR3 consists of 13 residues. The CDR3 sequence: CASSLGQAREQFF. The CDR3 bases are TGTGCCAGCAGCCTGGGACAGGCTCGTGAGCAGTTCTTC.

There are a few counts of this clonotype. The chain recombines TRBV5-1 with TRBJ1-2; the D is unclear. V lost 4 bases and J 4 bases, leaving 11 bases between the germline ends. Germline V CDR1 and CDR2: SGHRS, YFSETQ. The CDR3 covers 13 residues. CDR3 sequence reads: CASSTDLFYGYTF. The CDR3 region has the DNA TGCGCCAGCAGCACGGACCTGTTCTATGGCTACACCTTC.

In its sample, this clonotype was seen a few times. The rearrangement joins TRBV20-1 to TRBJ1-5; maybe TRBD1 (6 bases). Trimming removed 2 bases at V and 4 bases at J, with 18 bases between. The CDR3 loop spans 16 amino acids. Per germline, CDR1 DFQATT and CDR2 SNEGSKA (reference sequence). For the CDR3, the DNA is TGCAGTGCTAGACAGGGGCCCCGAGGACGGAATCAGCCCCAGCATTTT. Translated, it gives CSARQGPRGRNQPQHF.

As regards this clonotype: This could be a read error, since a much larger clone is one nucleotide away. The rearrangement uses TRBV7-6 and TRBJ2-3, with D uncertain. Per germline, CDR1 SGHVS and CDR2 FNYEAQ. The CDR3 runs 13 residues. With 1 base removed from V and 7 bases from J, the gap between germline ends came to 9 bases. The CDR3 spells CASSLDLANTQYF. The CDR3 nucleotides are TGTGCCAGCAGCTTAGACCTTGCGAATACGCAGTATTTT.